This TCR beta chain was documented in a study of CD8+CD57+ T cells in acquired aplastic anemia. The overall study: Sorted CD4+ and CD8+ cells gave a mean 3.2 ug DNA, range 0.2 to 27.4 ug.

CDR3 and TCR beta VDJ profiling relied on genomic DNA as the template. From the reads, TCRdb called clonotypes with MiXCR, one entry per CDR3 protein. The top ten clones hold 3.5% to 4.5% of a sample with hundreds of thousands of distinct CDR3 sequences, 65% to 80% of them seen once. V dropped 1 base and J dropped 2; count of bases not matched to a gene: 7. In germline, CDR1 is SGDLS, CDR2 YYNGEE. The CDR3 extends over 16 amino acids. This clonotype was seen many times. The chain is built from TRBV9 and TRBJ2-7; 9 nucleotides agree with TRBD2. This TCR was sampled from a human donor in good health, serving as a control. The sequenced sample was sorted CD4+, CD8+, or CD8+CD57+ T cells (not recorded which) from PBMCs. CDR3 sequence: CASSVLGGGATYEQYF. CDR3 bases: TGTGCCAGCAGCGTATTGGGCGGGGGGGCAACCTACGAGCAGTACTTC. The whole variable domain, filled in from reference TRBV9 and TRBJ2-7, reads DSGVTQTPKHLITATGQRVTLRCSPRSGDLSVYWYQQSLDQGLQFLIQYYNGEERAKGNILERFSAQQFPDLHSELNLSSLELGDSALYFCASSVLGGGATYEQYFGPGTRLTVT.